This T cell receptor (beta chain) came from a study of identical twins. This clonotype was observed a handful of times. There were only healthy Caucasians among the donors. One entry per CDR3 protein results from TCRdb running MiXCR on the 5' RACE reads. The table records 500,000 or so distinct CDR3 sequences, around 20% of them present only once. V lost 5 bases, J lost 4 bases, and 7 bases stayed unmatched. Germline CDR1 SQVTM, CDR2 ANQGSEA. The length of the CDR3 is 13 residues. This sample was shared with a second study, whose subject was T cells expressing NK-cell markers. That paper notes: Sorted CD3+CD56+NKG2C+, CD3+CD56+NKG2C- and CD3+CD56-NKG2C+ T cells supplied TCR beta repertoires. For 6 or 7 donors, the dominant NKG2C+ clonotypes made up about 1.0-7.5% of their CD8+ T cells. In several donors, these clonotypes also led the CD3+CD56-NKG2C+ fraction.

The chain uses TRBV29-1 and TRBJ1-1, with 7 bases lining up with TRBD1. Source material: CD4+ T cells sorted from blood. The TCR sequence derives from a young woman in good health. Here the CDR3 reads CSVYKGAGTEAFF. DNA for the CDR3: TGCAGCGTTTATAAGGGGGCAGGCACTGAAGCTTTCTTT.